This T cell receptor (beta chain) originates from a study of cytomegalovirus exposure and HLA in healthy donors (dated by TCRdb to 2017 to 2019). As for the study more broadly: An earlier analysis of some 600 of the donors reported around 280 Gb of sequence data and roughly 120 million unique TCR beta sequences obtained from 180 million or so T cells. The study aimed to test whether cataloging public T cell receptors could reveal signatures of past pathogen exposure. Along with the roughly 610-subject first cohort, a separate validation cohort of over a hundred different subjects was used. The genetic ancestry cluster associated with self-reported Caucasian donors included approximately 85% of the 300 to 450 genotyped donors. The number of typed donors differed by locus: about 620-640 for A, B, C, DRB1 and DQB1; 522 for DQA1; around 580 for DPA1; and roughly 490 for DPB1. Using immunosequencing, the study profiled T cell repertoires from about 610 subjects and related those repertoires to cytomegalovirus serostatus. An early release covering 550 to 700 HLA-typed donors comprised approximately 300 gigabases of sequencing data and tens of millions of unique TCR sequences. To predict cytomegalovirus infection status, the study brought together high-throughput TCR immunosequencing, statistical association of individual TCRs with disease status, and machine learning. On average, roughly 240,000 unique TCR beta nucleotide sequences were sequenced per donor among some 420 genotyped donors of the cohort, with approximately 18% of those sequences being non-productive. A later genetic analysis used genome-wide SNP genotypes for about 65% of the 666 donors, treating that subset as a discovery cohort. All discovery cohort repertoires had been generated using a single sequencing platform. Rather than using new phenotypic data, the later analysis identified candidate immune exposures from TCR beta sequences and from how often those sequences occurred across donors. A handful of DR-DQ haplotypes were treated as single units for association and clustering because of strong linkage in the cohort. To study patterns of TCR occurrence, a later analysis re-analyzed previously published TCR beta repertoires from hundreds of donors and added high-resolution HLA genotyping. Donor age, sex, ethnicity and CMV serostatus were compiled alongside the repertoire data. HLA typing covered class I and class II loci at four-digit resolution. In an earlier analysis of a few hundred of the donors, high-throughput TCR beta sequencing was used to judge whether each TCR beta V gene segment behaved as functional or pseudogenic. Results the study describes overall, beyond this receptor: Broadly in line with IMGT annotations, most TCR beta V segments showed up in productive rearrangements about 90% or about 30% of the time in an earlier analysis of 587 of the donors. The study listed 150 to 200 TCR beta chains as associated with cytomegalovirus. In both the original and validation cohorts, the classifier was reported to diagnose cytomegalovirus status with high specificity and sensitivity. While some public TCRs were present in many individuals, most TCR sequences turned up only very rarely across donors. According to a later analysis, most CMV-associated TCR beta chains appeared to be HLA-restricted, and the HLA associations seemed to be driven largely by CMV exposure. Because HLA typing was unavailable for some donors at each locus, only the typed subset was used in association tests. The cohort was sequenced for TCR beta chains only, and without alpha or paired-chain data the features that could be detected were limited. Compared with equally common non-associated chains, HLA-associated TCR beta chains in a later analysis were more clonally expanded and had lower generation probabilities. Because the 87-base-pair reads could not distinguish some IMGT-functional V segments, including TRBV6-2 and TRBV6-3, those segments were excluded. Linkage disequilibrium might explain the correlated functional status among segregating V segments, but an unknown experimental factor could not be excluded. A later analysis found that TCR association rates varied across HLA loci, with DRB1 alleles showing the most associated TCRs and HLA-C alleles the fewest. Strong co-occurrence of HLA alleles, especially DR and DQ, made assigning TCR associations to individual alleles difficult. A further reported finding was that TCR beta sequences accurately predicted the HLA-A and HLA-B alleles for most subjects in the first cohort. In vitro tests confirmed that a few of the cytomegalovirus-associated TCR beta chains recognize cytomegalovirus antigens. Compared with the approximately 710-donor mean, donors in an Asian-associated ancestry cluster had fewer N-insertions in productive TCRs, according to a later genetic analysis. The authors suggested that the approach could potentially be generalized to other disease states and immunological phenotypes. Because counts were too low, 15 to 20 rarely observed V segments, including chromosome 9 orphons, were excluded from the earlier analysis of fewer than 650 of the donors. At a false discovery rate of 0.05, a later analysis linked around 15,000 TCR beta sequences to specific HLA alleles. The sequencing pipeline was judged likely to have produced a cluster of highly shared sequence variants as a technical artifact. A later analysis reported that several top co-occurrence clusters appeared linked to parvovirus B19, influenza, CMV and Epstein-Barr virus. An association between a missense DCLRE1C variant and V-gene and J-gene trimming of TCR beta chains was found in a later genetic analysis and replicated in an independent cohort. Sequencing depth was assumed to be roughly uniform across donors in the presence/absence analyses, though that assumption may not hold. The only immune exposure information available for the cohort was CMV serostatus.

Comment on this clone: The antigen this receptor binds is unknown. It has no much larger one-base neighbor in the sample; base qualities were not kept.

The protocol used for the library was the immunoSEQ multiplex PCR assay. For the multiplex PCR, a mixture combining 60 forward primers for TCR Vbeta segments and 13 reverse primers for TCR Jbeta segments was used. The CDR3 region of rearranged TCR beta genes was amplified from genomic DNA with a multiplex PCR assay. The Illumina HiSeq System was used to sequence the amplified TCR beta libraries as 87-base-pair reads. In the authors' own workflow: A later analysis counted some 80 million unique TCR beta chains across the approximately 700 repertoires, and 10 million to 12 million of these chains were shared by at least two donors. Raw reads were error-corrected and collapsed into unique sequences with a nearest-neighbor algorithm that merged closely related sequences to remove PCR and sequencing errors. To assign V, D and J gene segments, CDR3 sequences were aligned to IMGT reference sequences. For a sequence to be retained, a match of at least six nucleotides was required to both a V gene segment and a J gene segment. A rearrangement was called productive if the CDR3 had no stop codons and remained in frame with V and J, and every other rearrangement was called non-productive. CDR3 was defined by IMGT convention, running from the second conserved V-encoded cysteine to the conserved J-encoded phenylalanine. In an earlier analysis of approximately 500 of the donors, sequences lacking an unambiguous match to a single V gene segment were excluded. An earlier analysis of 450 to 650 of the donors called V segments functional above 56.7% productive rearrangements and segregating when the between-donor standard deviation exceeded 5%. A statistical classification framework was developed to diagnose cytomegalovirus status using the catalog of TCR beta chain sequences. In a later analysis, TCR nucleotide sequences were compared against IMGT/GENE-DB human TR gene sequences so that V and J genes could be assigned. A later analysis assigned CDR3 sequences and most-parsimonious VDJ recombination scenarios with the TCRdist pipeline. In a later analysis, every TCR beta chain was defined by the combination of its CDR3 amino acid sequence and its V-gene family, and reads without a unique V-gene family were dropped. As a way to deal with suspected cross-contamination and a sequencing artifact, a later analysis dropped over 550 nucleotide sequences that were highly shared and had low generation probability. For each public chain, a later analysis derived a clonal expansion index from normalized ranks of inferred template counts within each repertoire. Generation probabilities in a later analysis came from a VDJ recombination model fitted to out-of-frame rearrangements, and those results were checked against IGoR. A later analysis scored TCR-TCR, TCR-HLA and TCR-CMV co-occurrence with hypergeometric tests, applying a repertoire-size bias correction to TCR pairs. In a later analysis, false discovery rates were estimated by permuting HLA or CMV assignments 20 times. In a later analysis, co-occurring TCRs were grouped with DBSCAN, and TCRdist sequence similarity was added when clustering was performed within HLA-allele-positive subsets. Repertoires with fewer than 30,000 or more than 120,000 public chains were left out of co-occurrence clustering, as were five repertoires with anomalous nucleotide sharing. In TCRdb, the immuneACCESS table is reduced to in-frame sequences with V and J assigned. These tables do not hold every clone; where another copy was compared, an unresolved V gene accounts for under half, and the others remain unexplained. The V and J calls and clone size are taken from that table; D and trimming were inferred from the DNA. This sample comprises 100,000 to 150,000 clones, more than 80% of them detected only once. The ten largest clonotypes hold 8.9% of the sample.

The cohort was made up of roughly 670 healthy bone marrow donors. At the time of sampling, every cohort member was nominally healthy, though immune exposures that went unrecorded were likely present. The donor tested CMV seropositive, placing the donor among the 250 to 350 seropositive members of the cohort. Every donor gave a peripheral blood sample, and the peripheral blood mononuclear cells from that sample were used for TCR beta sequencing. Genomic DNA was extracted from the blood cell samples with the Qiagen DNeasy Blood Extraction Kit. Reading the germline V gene gives CDR1 LGHNT and CDR2 FRNRAP. The germline V end is reduced by 1 base and the J end by 6 bases; junction bases left unmatched: 3. The CDR3 runs 14 residues from the cysteine to the phenylalanine. The retained sequence is limited to the CDR3, 42 bases, with the frame set at the first base.

The TCR comes from a young man in good health and CMV-seropositive. The sequence links TRBV12-5 to TRBJ2-7, and 10 bases in between align with TRBD1. Sequenced sample: PBMCs. The CDR3 protein: CASGLGDRGPEQYF. The DNA reads as follows: TGTGCTAGTGGTTTGGGGGACAGGGGACCCGAGCAGTACTTC. The full variable domain, with segments outside the CDR3 supplied by the reference TRBV12-5 and TRBJ2-7 proteins, appears as DARVTQTPRHKVTEMGQEVTMRCQPILGHNTVFWYRQTMMQGLELLAYFRNRAPLDDSGMPKDRFSAEMPDATLATLKIQPSEPRDSAVYFCASGLGDRGPEQYFGPGTRLTVT.